The TCR beta chain described here comes from a study of Graves' ophthalmopathy and Graves' hyperthyroidism (dated by TCRdb to the late 2010s). Background on the whole study: Peripheral blood was collected before any treatment was given, at the time of initial diagnosis. TCR beta repertoire signatures were used to distinguish Graves' ophthalmopathy from Graves' hyperthyroidism and to predict progression to ophthalmopathy. In total, 135 blood samples were TCR-sequenced: 40 to 45 ophthalmopathy, around 75 hyperthyroidism and roughly 17 hyperthyroidism-to-ophthalmopathy patients. To explore V-J signatures that distinguish ophthalmopathy from hyperthyroidism, a discovery set of about a hundred patients was enrolled, made up of over 40 with ophthalmopathy and 57 with stable hyperthyroidism. For independent validation, a separate cohort was made up of some 19 hyperthyroidism patients plus 17 patients who later progressed from hyperthyroidism to ophthalmopathy. In more than five hyperthyroidism patients, the T-cell repertoires found in thyroid tissue were compared with those found in blood. Following sampling, methimazole starting at 30 mg daily was administered to hyperthyroidism patients, and high-dose intravenous methylprednisolone was administered to ophthalmopathy patients. What the work shows at the level of the full study, not this receptor alone: In validation, the model predicted ophthalmopathy progression with about 71% sensitivity and roughly 72% specificity; some 13 predicted patients were CT-confirmed with GO in a median of around 6 months. Sample size was not statistically predetermined, and group allocation was not concealed from the investigators. In cross-validation, the 13-signature model distinguished ophthalmopathy from stable hyperthyroidism with 85% to 90% sensitivity and around 81% specificity, and in the test set the corresponding values were roughly 80% and 76%. Among expanded thyroid clonotypes with frequency above 0.001, most also showed up in blood, which suggests that blood repertoires may reflect the thyroid immune response.

Stable hyperthyroidism was defined as no progression to ophthalmopathy within 18 months of follow-up. Hyperthyroidism patients were newly diagnosed, with disease duration under 2 months, and aged 18 to 65 years. Patients with other autoimmune diseases, uncontrolled infections, pregnancy or lactation were excluded from the study. Clinical symptoms, serum thyroxine, TRAb, thyroid ultrasound and orbital computed tomography were used for diagnosis. Ficoll-Paque density gradient centrifugation was used to isolate PBMCs from 8.5 to 10 ml of fresh peripheral blood. Total RNA was extracted using Trizol reagent, and RNA quality was checked on an Agilent 2100 Bioanalyzer. For repertoire sequencing, TCR beta CDR3 regions were amplified from RNA transcripts. The first round of RT-PCR was done with HTBI primers and the Qiagen OneStep RT-PCR kit, and was followed by a second round of multiplex PCR, then size selection and purification. The libraries underwent paired-end sequencing with 100 bp reads on an Illumina HiSeq2000. Per the original workflow: SOAPnuke was used to process the reads, throwing out any read that had adapters, had uncalled bases, had a mean Phred below 15, or lacked an exact constant-primer or identifier match. COPE v1.2.5 was used to merge high-quality paired reads. Unique nucleotide sequences were defined as clonotypes and aligned to IMGT TRB V, D and J references using MiTCR v1.1. The analysis was limited to V-J combinations with a frequency above 0.0001, which together covered over 98% of repertoires. A TCR clonal expansion and chaos score per V-J combination was defined as the ratio of F50 clonal expansion to chaos observed in the TCRdist matrix. Welch's t-statistics and random forest were used to narrow the features down to around twelve V-J combinations, which were then fed into a naive Bayes classifier. The similarity between thyroid and blood repertoires was quantified using the Morisita-Horn index. TCRdb reanalyzed the raw reads on its own, using fastp at Q25 for trimming and MiXCR for clone calling, and kept in-frame beta chains. Duplicate CDR3 protein sequences are folded into a single record with the most common DNA and genes. TCRdb's processing, not the study's, gives the V and J calls here. The sample has a few hundred thousand distinct CDR3 sequences on record, approximately 18% of them singletons. The ten largest clones represent roughly 2.3% of the sample.

This clonotype occurred many times. The specificity of this receptor is unknown. No much larger clone is present one base from it, and per-base qualities are unavailable. Between the V and J ends, shortened by 4 bases and 5 bases respectively, the junction contains 20 bases. Inclusive of the bounding cysteine and phenylalanine, the CDR3 is 16 residues long. Solely the CDR3 DNA is kept, with 48 bases framed from the first base. As encoded in the germline V gene (reference sequence), CDR1 is MNHEY while CDR2 is SMNVEV. This clonotype was sampled from an adult woman with stable Graves' hyperthyroidism. The sample taken for sequencing was peripheral blood. The rearranged chain carries TRBV27 and TRBJ1-1; the D gene remains uncertain. The CDR3 in this case is CASSSTGDWERTEAFF. DNA sequence: TGTGCCAGCAGTTCTACCGGTGACTGGGAAAGGACTGAAGCTTTCTTT.